Below, 30 T cell receptor beta chains from the same sample are listed, as sequenced in a study of T cell responses to AZD1222 COVID-19 vaccine. TCRdb's table, derived via immunoSEQ multiplex PCR, lists solely in-frame clones and lacks some. Among 120,000 to 150,000 clones listed, about nine tenths were seen once. This specimen consisted of peripheral blood, obtained on day 0 of AZD1222 vaccination. Receptors originate from an adult in good health.

This chain connects TRBV19 to TRBJ1-1; D might be TRBD1 (5 bases). V gave up 3 bases and J gave up 1 base, with 12 bases separating them. Germline V gives CDR1 LNHDA, CDR2 SQIVND (reference sequence). This CDR3 has 15 amino acids. The CDR3 DNA sequence: TGTGCCAGTAGTATTACAGGACCTCAGAACACTGAAGCTTTCTTT. Amino acid sequence: CASSITGPQNTEAFF. Together with reference TRBV19 and TRBJ1-1, the CDR3 gives the full variable domain: DGGITQSPKYLFRKEGQNVTLSCEQNLNHDAMYWYRQDPGQGLRLIYYSQIVNDFQKGDIAEGYSVSREKKESFPLTVTSAQKNPTAFYLCASSITGPQNTEAFFGQGTRLTVV.

V usage is TRBV5-1 and J usage is TRBJ2-1, with 7 positions matching TRBD1. The CDR3 runs to 15 residues. Germline-derived CDR1 and CDR2 are SGHRS and YFSETQ. The J segment lost 6 bases and the V segment lost 4 bases, leaving 10 bases of the junction unmatched. This CDR3 reads CASSPTGTGINEQFF. The CDR3 bases are TGCGCCAGCAGCCCGACAGGGACGGGGATCAATGAGCAGTTCTTC. The variable domain in full, with the rest retrieved from reference TRBV5-1 and TRBJ2-1, is KAGVTQTPRYLIKTRGQQVTLSCSPISGHRSVSWYQQTPGQGLQFLFEYFSETQRNKGNFPGRFSGRQFSNSRSEMNVSTLELGDSALYLCASSPTGTGINEQFFGPGTRLTVL.

The chain uses TRBV11-3 and TRBJ2-1; 10 bases line up with TRBD2. The CDR3 has 16 amino acids. Germline V lookup: CDR1 SGHNT, CDR2 YENEEA. V shed 8 bases, J shed 6 bases, and the junction held 13 bases outside the gene matches. This chain's CDR3 is CASAKGYSGRRNEQFF. CDR3 bases: TGTGCCAGCGCTAAGGGCTATAGCGGGAGGCGCAATGAGCAGTTCTTC. The full variable domain, its missing parts supplied by reference TRBV11-3 and TRBJ2-1, is EAGVVQSPRYKIIEKKQPVAFWCNPISGHNTLYWYLQNLGQGPELLIRYENEEAVDDSQLPKDRFSAERLKGVDSTLKIQPAELGDSAVYLCASAKGYSGRRNEQFFGPGTRLTVL.

The genes are TRBV10-3 and TRBJ1-5, with D perhaps matching TRBD1 (5 bases). The CDR3 consists of 14 residues. V lost 1 base and J 6 bases, leaving 10 bases between the germline ends. Germline CDR1 and CDR2: ENHRY and SYGVKD. The CDR3 DNA reads TGTGCCATCAGTGAGTTAAGGGGAGCTCAGCCCCAGCATTTT. Translated, it gives CAISELRGAQPQHF.

The chain employs TRBV3-1 (or the pseudogene TRBV3-2) and TRBJ1-2, with D maybe TRBD1 (6 bases). Trimming stripped 3 bases from V and 5 bases from J, with 10 bases between. CDR3 length equals 13 residues. The germline CDR1 and CDR2 sequences are LGHDT and YNNKEL (reference sequence). The CDR3 region has the DNA TGTGCCAGCAGCCAGGCAGGGGATTATGGCTACACCTTC. It encodes CASSQAGDYGYTF.

A single count supports this clone. This chain connects TRBV6-4 to TRBJ2-1; 9 bases match TRBD2. V was pared by 5 bases and J by 7 bases, with 6 bases of the junction left unmatched. Germline values: CDR1 MRHNA, CDR2 SNTAGT. This CDR3 has 14 residues. The CDR3: CASSRASGANEQFF. DNA of the CDR3: TGTGCCAGCAGTAGGGCTAGCGGGGCTAATGAGCAGTTCTTC.

This chain uses TRBV7-9 with TRBJ1-4; the match to TRBD1 covers 7 bases. Germline assignment: CDR1 SEHNR and CDR2 FQNEAQ (reference sequence). J lost 2 bases, V lost 3 bases, and 6 bases had no gene match. CDR3 length equals 16 residues. The CDR3 DNA follows: TGTGCCAGCAGCTTGGGAGCGACAGGGACTAATGAAAAACTGTTTTTT. This encodes CASSLGATGTNEKLFF.

This clone appeared once. This chain joins TRBV18 and TRBJ2-5; D is possibly TRBD1 (5 bases). The germline CDR1 and CDR2 sequences are KGHSH and LQKENI. The CDR3 has 15 amino acids. Trimming removed 4 bases at V and 6 bases at J, with 18 bases between. This chain's CDR3 is CASSLGPGEDKTQYF. The CDR3 nucleotides read TGTGCCAGCTCACTGGGGCCAGGCGAAGACAAGACCCAGTACTTC.

The chain links TRBV7-2 to TRBJ2-5, with 7 bases fitting TRBD2. Losses at the gene ends were 6 bases for V and 2 bases for J; bases not matched to a gene: 3. Germline V gives CDR1 SGHTA, CDR2 FQGNSA. The CDR3 consists of 13 residues. The CDR3 spells CASRVAGQETQYF. In DNA form, the CDR3 reads TGTGCCAGCAGGGTAGCGGGTCAAGAGACCCAGTACTTC.

J is TRBJ1-2 and V is TRBV30, with D maybe TRBD1 (5 bases). The CDR3 contains 13 residues. The V gene's germline CDR1 is GTSNPN and CDR2 SVGIG (reference sequence). Between the trimmed V and J ends, which lost 0 bases and 4 bases, there was a span of 9 bases. CDR3 region: CAWSVGQGYGYTF. The DNA for the CDR3 is TGTGCCTGGAGTGTAGGTCAGGGCTATGGCTACACCTTC.

The V and J genes are TRBV5-4 and TRBJ1-5; D is unclear. The CDR3 is 13 residues long. Trimming took 2 bases from V and 4 from J, leaving 7 bases between them. Germline loops: CDR1 SGHNT, CDR2 YYREEE (reference sequence). The CDR3 DNA is TGTGCCAGCAGCTTAGACGTGAATCAGCCCCAGCATTTT. Amino acids: CASSLDVNQPQHF.

J is TRBJ1-2 and V is TRBV19, with unresolved D. The CDR3 spans 13 residues. The V gene's germline CDR1 is LNHDA and CDR2 SQIVND (reference sequence). V lost 0 bases, J lost 4 bases, and 6 bases lay in between. The CDR3 sequence is CASSIELVYGYTF. DNA of the CDR3: TGTGCCAGTAGTATAGAACTGGTCTATGGCTACACCTTC.

This sequence joins TRBV24-1 and TRBJ2-2, with TRBD1 matching over 11 bases. Germline V gene lookup returns CDR1 KGHDR and CDR2 SFDVKD. The V and J ends lost 2 bases and 7 bases, in that order; junction bases with no gene match: 5. The CDR3 extends over 16 amino acids. Here the CDR3 DNA reads TGTGCCACCAGTGATTCCGGACAGGGGGCGGGCGGGGAGCTGTTTTTT. Protein sequence: CATSDSGQGAGGELFF.

The chain carries TRBV7-8 and TRBJ2-1; 9 nucleotides line up with TRBD2. V was clipped by 5 bases and J by 6 bases; unmatched bases: 8. This CDR3 contains 15 residues. The germline V gene has CDR1 SGHVS and CDR2 FQNEAQ. This CDR3 is CASSPRTSVTNEQFF. The CDR3 DNA sequence: TGTGCCAGCAGCCCCAGGACTAGCGTTACCAATGAGCAGTTCTTC.

The chain joins TRBV7-6 to TRBJ1-2; a possible D gene is TRBD1 (5 bases). The V and J ends lost 1 base and 9 bases respectively, with 21 bases between them. CDR1 is SGHVS, CDR2 FNYEAQ, per germline. This CDR3 has 16 residues. CDR3 DNA: TGTGCCAGCAGCTTAGTCTTGGGACGGTCGTCGCTGAGCTACACCTTC. Translation gives CASSLVLGRSSLSYTF.

V and J are TRBV12-3 or TRBV12-4 and TRBJ1-2; TRBD1 agrees at 9 bases. This CDR3 has 13 amino acids. The V gene end was trimmed by 10 bases and the J gene end by 7 bases; junction bases not matched to a gene: 10. The CDR3 nucleotides read TGTGCCACCCTTTCGGGACAGGGTGGTGGCTACACCTTC. It codes for CATLSGQGGGYTF.

The rearrangement links TRBV11-2 to TRBJ2-2; D uncertain. The CDR3 spans 14 residues. Trimming cost V 6 bases and J 1 base, with 9 bases left between them. From germline, CDR1 is SGHAT and CDR2 FQNNGV. As DNA, the CDR3 is TGTGCCAGCAGAGGAGACGGGAACACCGGGGAGCTGTTTTTT. Its protein product is CASRGDGNTGELFF.

The chain employs TRBV11-2 and TRBJ1-4, with D possibly being TRBD1 (6 bases). Germline lookup yields CDR1 SGHAT and CDR2 FQNNGV. With 5 bases removed from V and 6 bases from J, the gap between germline ends came to 19 bases. The CDR3 length is 16 residues. In DNA form, the CDR3 reads TGTGCCAGCAGCCCAAGAGGGGCAGGGGTGGATGAAAAACTGTTTTTT. Protein sequence: CASSPRGAGVDEKLFF.

This rearrangement joins TRBV18 to TRBJ2-5, with TRBD1 matching 7 bases. There are 15 residues in the CDR3. CDR1 and CDR2 (germline): KGHSH, LQKENI. V trimming: 6 bases; J trimming: 5 bases; junction bases outside the gene matches: 12. The CDR3 DNA reads TGTGCCAGCTCCTTCACAGGGGCTGGCCCCGAGACCCAGTACTTC. Translated, it gives CASSFTGAGPETQYF.

The chain is built from TRBV20-1 and TRBJ2-1; D gene uncertain. V was pared by 6 bases and J by 13 bases, with 16 bases between. Germline V CDR1 and CDR2: DFQATT, SNEGSKA (reference sequence). CDR3 size: 11 residues. Here the CDR3 DNA reads TGCAGTGCGCAGGATACTCCTTTCCAGTTCTTC. Protein product: CSAQDTPFQFF.

This clone appeared a single time. The chain recombines TRBV11-2 with TRBJ2-7; tentative D call: TRBD1 (5 bases). Germline V gene data show CDR1 as SGHAT and CDR2 as FQNNGV. V was pared by 1 base and J by 4 bases, with 11 bases between. This CDR3 contains 14 residues. Here the CDR3 reads CASSLVKGRYEQYF. In DNA form, the CDR3 reads TGTGCCAGCAGCTTAGTCAAGGGGCGGTACGAGCAGTACTTC.

This chain uses TRBV2 with TRBJ1-4; D remains ambiguous. V lost 7 bases and J 8 bases, leaving 11 bases between the germline ends. Germline V gene lookup returns CDR1 SNHLY and CDR2 FYNNEI. This CDR3 region has 12 residues. The CDR3 region has the DNA TGTGCCAGCATTCTCCGGGGAGAAAAACTGTTTTTT. It specifies CASILRGEKLFF.

The chain combines TRBV6-5 with TRBJ2-3; 11 bases match TRBD2. The V and J ends lost 2 bases and 6 bases, in that order; junction bases with no gene match: 7. This CDR3 is built from 16 residues. The germline CDR1 and CDR2 sequences are MNHEY and SVGAGI. The CDR3 sequence: CASSYSTSGRWDTQYF. The CDR3 bases are TGTGCCAGCAGTTACAGTACTAGCGGGAGATGGGATACGCAGTATTTT.

The CDR3 sequence: CATPQGDTEAFF. The CDR3 region has the DNA TGTGCCACCCCGCAGGGGGACACTGAAGCTTTCTTT. The J gene is TRBJ1-1, the V gene TRBV24-1, with TRBD1 matching over 7 bases. V lost 9 bases to trimming and J lost 3 bases; unmatched junction nucleotides: 3. The CDR3 runs 12 residues. Germline V lookup: CDR1 KGHDR, CDR2 SFDVKD.

This clone has just one count. The chain has TRBV5-6 and TRBJ1-2, with D perhaps TRBD1 (6 bases). CDR1 SGHDT and CDR2 YYEEEE come from the germline V gene. Trimming stripped 2 bases from V and 1 base from J, with 18 bases between. The CDR3 runs to 17 residues. The CDR3 bases are TGTGCCAGCAGCTTTCGGGGGGCTCAAGAGTTTAACTATGGCTACACCTTC. It codes for CASSFRGAQEFNYGYTF.

The chain joins TRBV10-3 to TRBJ2-5, with 8 bases matching TRBD2. J gave up 3 bases and V 6 bases, and 12 bases lay outside the gene matches. The CDR3 runs 16 residues. CDR1 is ENHRY and CDR2 is SYGVKD in the germline V gene. The CDR3 reads CAISDNGRGGEETQYF. CDR3 coding DNA: TGTGCCATCAGCGACAACGGTCGGGGGGGCGAAGAGACCCAGTACTTC.

The V gene is TRBV15, the J gene TRBJ2-1, with TRBD1 as a possible D gene (5 bases). CDR3 size: 12 residues. Germline V CDR1 and CDR2: LNHNV, YYDKDF (reference sequence). The V end lost 1 base, the J end lost 15 bases, and 13 bases lay between the germline ends. The CDR3 DNA follows: TGTGCCACCAGCAGAGGAGAGAGACAGTTGTTCTTC. Protein product: CATSRGERQLFF.

The rearrangement links TRBV12-5 to TRBJ1-5; D is unclear. In germline, CDR1 is LGHNT, CDR2 FRNRAP. The ends were cut back, 1 base at V and 4 bases at J, with 11 bases in the middle. This CDR3 has 15 residues. CDR3 amino acids: CASGLGQVSNQPQHF. In nucleotides, the CDR3 is TGTGCTAGTGGTTTGGGGCAGGTCTCTAATCAGCCCCAGCATTTT.

This chain joins TRBV29-1 and TRBJ2-5; TRBD2 matches at 11 bases. The germline gives CDR1 SQVTM, CDR2 ANQGSEA. The CDR3 covers 16 residues. With 6 bases clipped from V and 2 bases from J, the junction kept 11 bases outside the gene matches. The CDR3 spells CSVEQLGTSGQETQYF. In DNA, the CDR3 is TGCAGCGTCGAGCAGCTAGGGACTAGCGGACAAGAGACCCAGTACTTC.

The rearrangement links TRBV6-5 to TRBJ2-1; 7 nucleotides line up with TRBD2. J gave up 7 bases and V 6 bases, and 9 bases lay outside the gene matches. Germline-derived CDR1 and CDR2 are MNHEY and SVGAGI. This CDR3 region has 14 residues. This chain's CDR3 is CASRARTSHNEQFF. DNA for the CDR3: TGTGCCAGCAGGGCCAGGACTAGTCATAATGAGCAGTTCTTC.